The TCR beta chain under discussion was sequenced for a study of T cell changes during pregnancy in multiple sclerosis. Clones were read by immunoSEQ multiplex PCR, and TCRdb kept only the in-frame ones, dropping some. The sample shows roughly 110,000 clones, under 95% of them seen only once. Germline V CDR1 and CDR2: SGHNT, YYREEE (reference sequence). Trimming removed 2 bases from V and 7 bases from J, with 15 bases in between. The CDR3 is made up of 14 amino acids. This clone came up once. The material was peripheral blood, obtained before pregnancy. This receptor was identified in a female donor with multiple sclerosis, enrolled in a pregnancy study. The V gene is TRBV5-4, the J gene TRBJ1-2; D uncertain. CDR3 DNA sequence: TGTGCCAGCAGCTTTGCCCCCCGCCAGGCTGGCTACACCTTC. It yields the protein CASSFAPRQAGYTF.